This passage covers 27 T cell receptor beta chains from one sample sequenced in a study of human T cells and chemical hapten exposure. As for time point: patch test 3, about 24 weeks after DPC sensitization. Treatment noted: therapeutic diphenylcyclopropenone sensitization with weekly scalp DPC. TCRdb itself ran the RACE reads through MiXCR, one entry per CDR3 protein. The repertoire holds some 96,000 distinct CDR3 sequences, with 27% as singletons. The sequenced sample was whole blood, obtained in connection with sensitization to the hapten diphenylcyclopropenone (DPC). The receptors come from a man aged 35 to 55 with alopecia areata. Some clones in this sample may be carry-over from other donors' samples.

In this sample, this clonotype turned up a few times. This chain joins TRBV27 and TRBJ2-7; weak D call: TRBD1 (6 bases). Germline CDR1 reads MNHEY; CDR2 reads SMNVEV (reference sequence). This CDR3 has 13 amino acids. V lost 5 bases to trimming and J lost 5 bases, with 13 bases between them. CDR3 nucleotides: TGTGCCAGCAGTCCGGACAGAACAGACGAGCAGTACTTC. Translated: CASSPDRTDEQYF.

The chain's CDR3 is CASSKRDSLNEQFF. The CDR3 DNA is TGTGCCAGCAGTAAGCGGGACAGCCTCAATGAGCAGTTCTTC. This sequence joins TRBV6-2 or TRBV6-3 and TRBJ2-1; either TRBD1 or TRBD2 may supply D (7 bases each). Trimming removed 5 bases at V and 6 bases at J, with 14 bases between. The CDR3 spans 14 residues. In germline, CDR1 is MNHEY, CDR2 SVGEGT.

V and J are TRBV14 and TRBJ2-3; tentatively, D is TRBD1 or TRBD2 (5 bases each). V lost 3 bases, J lost 6 bases, and 7 bases lay in between. CDR1 and CDR2 (germline): SGHDN, FVKESK. This CDR3 contains 12 residues. The CDR3 DNA reads as TGTGCCAGCAGCCAGGGACCGGATACGCAGTATTTT. Protein: CASSQGPDTQYF.

This chain links TRBV7-2 with TRBJ2-2; TRBD2 agrees at 10 bases. Germline values: CDR1 SGHTA, CDR2 FQGNSA. The CDR3 consists of 16 residues. The V segment lost 1 base and the J segment 7 bases; nucleotides outside the gene matches: 6. CDR3 DNA sequence: TGTGCCAGCAGCTTAGACCTAGCGGGAGCAAGCGGGGAGCTGTTTTTT. Its protein is CASSLDLAGASGELFF.

The chain employs TRBV6-2 or TRBV6-3 and TRBJ1-5; D unresolved. V dropped 2 bases and J dropped 6 bases, with 11 bases sitting between them. The CDR3 length is 14 residues. Per germline, CDR1 MNHEY and CDR2 SVGEGT. The CDR3 bases are TGTGCCAGCAGTTACAGTCCTTTCGGTCAGCCCCAGCATTTT. Its translation: CASSYSPFGQPQHF.

The chain recombines TRBV7-2 with TRBJ2-6; weak D call: TRBD2 (6 bases). Trimming took 5 bases from V and 0 from J, leaving 14 bases between them. The CDR3 runs to 17 residues. The germline V gene has CDR1 SGHTA and CDR2 FQGNSA. The CDR3 protein is CASSPGLRGSGANVLTF. The CDR3 region has the DNA TGTGCCAGCAGCCCAGGGTTGCGGGGCTCTGGGGCCAACGTCCTGACTTTC.

This clonotype turned up a few times. The V and J genes are TRBV5-1 and TRBJ2-1, with D perhaps being TRBD1 or TRBD2 (5 bases each). The CDR3 consists of 16 residues. V was clipped by 8 bases and J by 7 bases, with 25 bases between them. Germline assignment: CDR1 SGHRS and CDR2 YFSETQ. The CDR3: CASTLNNPGTQNEQFF. DNA for the CDR3: TGCGCCAGTACGCTCAACAATCCCGGGACCCAGAATGAGCAGTTCTTC.

This clonotype has just a few counts. The chain uses TRBV6-5 and TRBJ2-7; D remains unclear. CDR3 length: 13 amino acids. The V gene lost 2 bases and the J gene lost 6 bases, with 11 bases spanning the gap. Germline CDR1 reads MNHEY; CDR2 reads SVGAGI. DNA of the CDR3: TGTGCCAGCAGTTACCCATTCGGCGGCGAGCAGTACTTC. It yields the protein CASSYPFGGEQYF.

This chain uses TRBV6-2 or TRBV6-3 with TRBJ2-7; 10 nucleotides match TRBD2. Germline assignment: CDR1 MNHEY and CDR2 SVGEGT. V shed 2 bases and J 5 bases; nucleotides not matched to a gene: 6. The CDR3 length is 15 residues. CDR3 protein: CASSYIPSGSDEQYF. For the CDR3, the DNA is TGTGCCAGCAGTTACATCCCTAGCGGGAGTGACGAGCAGTACTTC.

The rearrangement uses TRBV9 and TRBJ2-1; the D gene is possibly TRBD1 (5 bases). The CDR3 consists of 12 residues. CDR1 and CDR2 (germline): SGDLS, YYNGEE. Trimming cost V 4 bases and J 8 bases, with 10 bases left between them. The chain's CDR3 is CASSKVRDEQFF. As DNA, the CDR3 is TGTGCCAGCAGCAAAGTCAGGGATGAGCAGTTCTTC.

The V and J genes are TRBV6-6 and TRBJ1-6, with 10 bases that match TRBD1. The CDR3 runs 15 residues. CDR1 and CDR2 from the germline V gene are MNHNY and SVGAGI (reference sequence). Trimming at V came to 5 bases and at J to 7 bases, leaving 5 bases not matched to a gene. The CDR3 DNA reads as TGTGCCAGCAGTATTCCGGGACAGGGGAATTCACCCCTCCACTTT. Protein product: CASSIPGQGNSPLHF.

The table lists this clonotype with many counts. J is TRBJ2-3 and V is TRBV4-3; no definite D call. The CDR3 length is 14 residues. CDR1 and CDR2 from the germline V gene are LGHNA and YSLEER. The V and J ends lost 4 bases and 6 bases respectively, with 14 bases between them. The chain's CDR3 is CASSPDTSRDTQYF. CDR3 nucleotides: TGCGCCAGCAGCCCCGACACTTCTCGGGATACGCAGTATTTT.

This clonotype came up a few times. The chain couples TRBV18 to TRBJ2-5; D gene uncertain. This CDR3 region has 13 residues. Trimming left V 5 bases short and J 1 base short, with 8 bases between. The germline CDR1 and CDR2 sequences are KGHSH and LQKENI. CDR3 sequence reads: CASSWRTQETQYF. In DNA form, the CDR3 reads TGTGCCAGCTCATGGCGCACCCAAGAGACCCAGTACTTC.

The V call is TRBV7-2, the J call TRBJ2-2, with D perhaps being TRBD1 or TRBD2 (5 bases each). The germline CDR1 and CDR2 sequences are SGHTA and FQGNSA. Trimming removed 1 base at V and 6 bases at J, with 15 bases between. The CDR3 sequence is 16 residues long. The CDR3 protein is CASSLGGWGFPGELFF. The CDR3 DNA sequence: TGTGCCAGCAGCTTAGGAGGGTGGGGGTTTCCCGGGGAGCTGTTTTTT.

This clonotype appeared a single time. J is TRBJ2-7 and V is TRBV7-6; the match to TRBD1 covers 8 bases. Germline CDR1 reads SGHVS; CDR2 reads FNYEAQ. There are 14 residues in the CDR3. J gave up 3 bases and V 2 bases, and 3 bases lay outside the gene matches. In nucleotides, the CDR3 is TGTGCCAGCAGCTTAACCGACAGGGGCTACGAGCAGTACTTC. It translates to CASSLTDRGYEQYF.

This sequence joins TRBV7-9 and TRBJ2-3; weak D call: TRBD1 (6 bases). This CDR3 region has 15 residues. Germline V gene sequence: CDR1 SEHNR, CDR2 FQNEAQ (reference sequence). Trimming removed 5 bases at V and 4 bases at J, with 16 bases between. Here the CDR3 DNA reads TGTGCCAGCAGCCGGGCCCAGGGGCAAGCAGATACGCAGTATTTT. This gives the protein CASSRAQGQADTQYF.

This clonotype was counted between two and nine times. The rearrangement uses TRBV6-2 or TRBV6-3 and TRBJ2-1, with D possibly matching TRBD2 (5 bases). The CDR3 sequence is 12 residues long. V shed 5 bases and J shed 7 bases, with 9 bases lying between them. CDR1 MNHEY and CDR2 SVGEGT come from the germline V gene. CDR3 sequence (DNA): TGTGCCAGCAGTGAAAGAGGGAATGAGCAGTTCTTC. Its protein is CASSERGNEQFF.

The chain combines TRBV20-1 with TRBJ2-7; D is unclear. Per germline, CDR1 DFQATT and CDR2 SNEGSKA (reference sequence). Trimming took off 1 base at V and 0 bases at J, with 13 bases between the two ends. The CDR3 extends over 15 amino acids. The CDR3 is CSARARWRSSYEQYF. The CDR3 nucleotides are TGCAGTGCTAGAGCTCGCTGGCGGAGCTCCTACGAGCAGTACTTC.

J is TRBJ1-4 and V is TRBV28; perhaps TRBD1 as D (6 bases). Trimming removed 4 bases from V and 3 bases from J, with 12 bases in between. Germline V gene data show CDR1 as MDHEN and CDR2 as SYDVKM. This CDR3 region has 15 residues. The CDR3 spells CASSSQGTANEKLFF. For the CDR3, the DNA is TGTGCCAGCAGTTCACAGGGTACGGCTAATGAAAAACTGTTTTTT.

The genes are TRBV3-1 and TRBJ2-7, with D maybe TRBD1 (6 bases). The CDR3 consists of 15 residues. CDR1 and CDR2 (germline): LGHDT, YNNKEL (reference sequence). Trimming cost V 1 base and J 3 bases, with 13 bases left between them. The CDR3 DNA sequence: TGTGCCAGCAGCCAAGGTTGGACAGCTGACTACGAGCAGTACTTC. Amino acid sequence: CASSQGWTADYEQYF.

CDR3 loop: CASSYTQAGVETQYF. CDR3 in DNA: TGTGCCAGCAGTTACACACAAGCGGGAGTGGAGACCCAGTACTTC. The chain links TRBV6-6 to TRBJ2-5, with 8 bases that match TRBD2. Germline assignment: CDR1 MNHNY and CDR2 SVGAGI (reference sequence). V lost 2 bases and J lost 5; bases outside the gene matches: 7. CDR3 length: 15 residues.

This clonotype was seen a handful of times. The V gene is TRBV6-2 or TRBV6-3, the J gene TRBJ1-1; D gene ambiguous. Between the trimmed V and J ends, which lost 7 bases and 5 bases, there was a span of 23 bases. CDR3 length: 16 amino acids. In germline, CDR1 is MNHEY, CDR2 SVGEGT. The CDR3 sequence: CASTLGKGRSGTEAFF. Written as DNA, the CDR3 is TGTGCCAGCACCCTTGGTAAAGGGAGAAGTGGGACTGAAGCTTTCTTT.

There are a few counts of this clonotype. The CDR3 loop reads CASSVDPRTALNTEAFF. In DNA form, the CDR3 reads TGTGCCAGCAGCGTAGACCCTAGGACAGCGCTTAACACTGAAGCTTTCTTT. The V gene is TRBV9, the J gene TRBJ1-1; D may be TRBD1 (6 bases). V was shortened by 0 bases and J by 2 bases, with 17 bases between the two germline ends. This CDR3 contains 17 residues. Germline CDR1 SGDLS, CDR2 YYNGEE.

This clonotype has just a few counts. The rearrangement joins TRBV15 to TRBJ2-3, with D perhaps TRBD2 (5 bases). The CDR3 loop spans 15 amino acids. Germline V CDR1 and CDR2: LNHNV, YYDKDF (reference sequence). The ends were cut back, 1 base at V and 0 bases at J, with 8 bases in the middle. The CDR3, as DNA: TGTGCCACCAGCAGAGGGGGAGTGAGCACAGATACGCAGTATTTT. Amino acids: CATSRGGVSTDTQYF.

The CDR3 region has the DNA TGTGCCACCGGGGGATTCTACGAGCAGTACTTC. Translating it yields CATGGFYEQYF. The chain links TRBV6-2 or TRBV6-3 to TRBJ2-7, with a possible D match to TRBD2 (6 bases). The CDR3 is 11 residues long. Germline CDR1 reads MNHEY; CDR2 reads SVGEGT. V lost 10 bases to trimming and J lost 3 bases, with 10 bases between them.

This chain uses TRBV10-3 with TRBJ2-7; D is unclear. V lost 3 bases and J lost 5, with 14 bases in between. The germline V gene has CDR1 ENHRY and CDR2 SYGVKD. The CDR3 contains 14 residues. CDR3 protein: CAISDGVAGDEQYF. The CDR3 DNA is TGTGCCATCAGTGACGGCGTAGCTGGGGACGAGCAGTACTTC.

Concerning this clonotype: A junction boundary mismatches the germline segment, possibly from a read error. The rearrangement uses TRBV5-1 and TRBJ2-1; unclear D gene. The CDR3 is 11 amino acids. The germline V gene has CDR1 SGHRS and CDR2 YFSETQ. CDR3 DNA: TGCGCCAGCAGCTTGTTAAATGAGCAGTCCTTC. Translated: CASSLLNEQSF. The full variable domain, rest sourced from reference TRBV5-1 and TRBJ2-1, is KAGVTQTPRYLIKTRGQQVTLSCSPISGHRSVSWYQQTPGQGLQFLFEYFSETQRNKGNFPGRFSGRQFSNSRSEMNVSTLELGDSALYLCASSLLNEQSFGPGTRLTVL.